The next 2 T cell receptor beta chains were all read from a single sample in a study of OX40 agonist ivuxolimab in advanced cancers. Produced via immunoSEQ multiplex PCR; TCRdb's table is partial and in-frame only. The sample yields 80,000 or so clones, roughly 91% seen once. Sample: CD4+ or CD8+ T cells sorted from blood, taken in a trial of the OX40 agonist ivuxolimab. The receptors were gathered from an adult with an advanced solid tumor such as melanoma, head and neck, liver or kidney cancer.

The chain links TRBV19 to TRBJ1-5; D unresolved. The CDR3 runs to 12 residues. In germline, CDR1 is LNHDA, CDR2 SQIVND (reference sequence). Trimming removed 6 bases from V and 3 bases from J, with 6 bases in between. CDR3 amino acids: CASRGFNQPQHF. In DNA form, the CDR3 reads TGTGCCAGTAGGGGTTTCAATCAGCCCCAGCATTTT.

This rearrangement joins TRBV5-8 to TRBJ2-3; D may correspond to TRBD1 or TRBD2 (5 bases each). Germline loops: CDR1 SGHTS, CDR2 YDEGEE. This CDR3 comprises 16 residues. Trimming shortened V by 0 bases and J by 0 bases, and 11 bases separated the two germline ends. CDR3 DNA sequence: TGTGCCAGCAGCTTGGCAGAGGGGTCGAGCACAGATACGCAGTATTTT. Protein: CASSLAEGSSTDTQYF.